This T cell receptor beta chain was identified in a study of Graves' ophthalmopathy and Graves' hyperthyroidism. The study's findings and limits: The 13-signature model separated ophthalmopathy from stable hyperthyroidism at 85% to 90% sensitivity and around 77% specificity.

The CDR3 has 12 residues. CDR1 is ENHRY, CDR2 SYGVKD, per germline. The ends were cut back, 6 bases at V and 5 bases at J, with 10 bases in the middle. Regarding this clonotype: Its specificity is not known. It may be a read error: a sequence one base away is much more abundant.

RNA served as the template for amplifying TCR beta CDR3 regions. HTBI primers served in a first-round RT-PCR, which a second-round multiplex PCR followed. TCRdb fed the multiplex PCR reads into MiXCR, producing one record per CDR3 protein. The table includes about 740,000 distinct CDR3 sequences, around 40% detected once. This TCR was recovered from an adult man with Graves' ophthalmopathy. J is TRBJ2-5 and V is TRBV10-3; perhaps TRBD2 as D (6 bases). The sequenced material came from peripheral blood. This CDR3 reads CAISMGRETQYF. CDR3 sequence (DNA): TGTGCCATCAGCATGGGGAGGGAGACCCAGTACTTC.